The T cell receptor (beta chain) under discussion was sequenced for a study of human thymus T cells (dated by TCRdb to the early 2020s). In the study overall: The study described the TCR alpha and beta repertoires in under 10 infant thymus samples and a few matching peripheral blood samples. The infant donors were about 6 to 250 days old, and the cohort included roughly six males and two females.

V loses 3 bases at its end and J loses 3 bases; junction bases beyond the gene matches: 10. Its CDR3 holds 18 amino acids, cysteine through phenylalanine. Kept here is only the CDR3 DNA, which spans 54 bases and is read in frame from base 1. The germline V gene provides CDR1 MDHEN and CDR2 SYDVKM. Broader findings and caveats from the paper: Highly overlapping thymic TCR repertoires among unrelated individuals were reported in the related research. Thymus samples yielded on average about 810,000 unique TCRB clonotypes, compared with 65,000 to 100,000 from blood samples. Both the thymic and the peripheral blood repertoires appeared to show biased V and J gene segment usage.

Worth noting for this clone: Its antigen is not yet known. No much larger clone exists at a distance of one base, and base qualities are not known.

Thymus tissue was collected as surgical resects that were removed during corrective cardiac surgery. Immunologically healthy infants undergoing open corrective cardiac surgery for congenital heart defects in Finland were used as donors. After being mechanically released from the tissue, thymocytes were kept at -70 degrees C in pellets of roughly 10-30 million cells. A QIAsymphony instrument was used to extract genomic DNA from the frozen cell pellets. The immunoSEQ multiplex PCR assay was used to amplify the TCRB and TCRAD loci from a standardized quantity of quality-controlled genomic DNA. The amplicons spanned the V(D)J region and were long enough to cover the CDR3 and allow V and J genes to be identified. The amplicons were sequenced on an Illumina platform via the commercial immunoSEQ service. The original pipeline was this. Corrections for primer bias and sequencing errors followed previously described methods, while TCRAD and TCRB definitions were based on the IMGT database. The repertoires were analysed using immunoSEQ Analyzer 3.0 and VDJTools for basic statistics, V/J segment usage, diversity estimates, rarefaction and pairwise overlap. Chao1, ChaoE, Efron-Thisted, Shannon and inverse Simpson indices were used to estimate diversity, which was also estimated on datasets down-sampled to the smallest sample. For repertoire overlap, CDR3 nucleotide sequence, V gene and J gene had to match strictly, and clustering was done by Jaccard-based multidimensional scaling. The table comes from immuneACCESS by way of TCRdb, which keeps in-frame sequences with V and J called. Part of the clones is missing from these tables; in studies checked, under half for an unresolved V gene and the rest for unknown reasons. V and J calls and clone size follow that table, whereas D and trimming were derived from the DNA. Here the sample has about 130,000 clones; about 93% occur a single time. The ten largest clones add up to around 0.022% of the sample.

Sequenced sample: thymus tissue. This sequence uses TRBV28 and TRBJ2-2; TRBD2 aligns with 10 central bases. This receptor was obtained from a boy younger than two with a congenital heart defect but otherwise immunologically healthy. In nucleotide form, the sequence is TGTGCCAGCAGTTTCCTGTACGCTAGCGGGGGATACACCGGGGAGCTGTTTTTT. The translation is CASSFLYASGGYTGELFF.